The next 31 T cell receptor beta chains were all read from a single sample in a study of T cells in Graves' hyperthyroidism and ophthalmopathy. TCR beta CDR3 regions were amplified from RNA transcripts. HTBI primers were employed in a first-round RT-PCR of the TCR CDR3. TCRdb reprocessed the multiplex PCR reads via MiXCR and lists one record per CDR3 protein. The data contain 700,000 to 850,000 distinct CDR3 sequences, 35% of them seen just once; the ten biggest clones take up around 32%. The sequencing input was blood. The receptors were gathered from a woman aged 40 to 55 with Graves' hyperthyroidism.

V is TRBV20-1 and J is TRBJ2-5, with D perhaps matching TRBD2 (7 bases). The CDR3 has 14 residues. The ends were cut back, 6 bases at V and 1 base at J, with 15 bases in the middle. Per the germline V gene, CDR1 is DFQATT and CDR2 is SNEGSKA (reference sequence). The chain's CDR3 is CSANGLGGQETQYF. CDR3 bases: TGCAGTGCCAACGGACTAGGGGGCCAAGAGACCCAGTACTTC.

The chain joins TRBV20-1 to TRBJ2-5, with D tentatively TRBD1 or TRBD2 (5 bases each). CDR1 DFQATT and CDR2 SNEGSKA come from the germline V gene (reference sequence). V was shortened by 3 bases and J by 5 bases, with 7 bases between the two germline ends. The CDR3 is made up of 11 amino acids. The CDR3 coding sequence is TGCAGTGCTAGGGGGACGGAGACCCAGTACTTC. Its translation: CSARGTETQYF.

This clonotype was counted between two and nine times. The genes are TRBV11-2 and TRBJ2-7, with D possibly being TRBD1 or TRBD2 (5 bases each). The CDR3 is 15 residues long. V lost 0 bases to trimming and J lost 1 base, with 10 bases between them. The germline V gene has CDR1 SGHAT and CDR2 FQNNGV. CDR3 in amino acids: CASSLEVGPSYEQYF. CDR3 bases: TGTGCCAGCAGCTTAGAGGTGGGACCTTCCTACGAGCAGTACTTC.

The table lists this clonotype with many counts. CDR3 amino acids: CSALRVLGTEAFF. CDR3 DNA: TGCAGCGCCCTCAGGGTCTTGGGCACTGAAGCTTTCTTT. The chain employs TRBV29-1 and TRBJ1-1; D possibly corresponds to TRBD1 (5 bases). Germline CDR1 is SQVTM and CDR2 is ANQGSEA. The CDR3 length is 13 residues. Trimming pared 7 bases from V and 4 bases from J, leaving 16 bases between.

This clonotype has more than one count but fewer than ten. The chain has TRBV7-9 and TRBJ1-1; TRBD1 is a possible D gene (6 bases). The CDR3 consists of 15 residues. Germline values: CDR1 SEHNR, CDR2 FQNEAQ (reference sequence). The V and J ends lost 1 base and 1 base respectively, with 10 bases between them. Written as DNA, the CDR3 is TGTGCCAGCAGCTTAGTTGGGGGCCCGAACACTGAAGCTTTCTTT. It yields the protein CASSLVGGPNTEAFF.

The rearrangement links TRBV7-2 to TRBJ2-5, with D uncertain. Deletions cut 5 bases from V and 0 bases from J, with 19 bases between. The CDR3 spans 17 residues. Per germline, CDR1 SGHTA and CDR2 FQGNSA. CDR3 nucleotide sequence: TGTGCCAGCAGCCCAAAACGGGCATGGAAGCACCAAGAGACCCAGTACTTC. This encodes CASSPKRAWKHQETQYF.

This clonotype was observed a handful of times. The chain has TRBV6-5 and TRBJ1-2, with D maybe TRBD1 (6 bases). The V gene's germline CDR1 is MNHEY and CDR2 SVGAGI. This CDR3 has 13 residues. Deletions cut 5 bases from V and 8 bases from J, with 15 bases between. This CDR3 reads CASSQQGEGGYTF. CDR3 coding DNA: TGTGCCAGCAGTCAACAGGGAGAAGGGGGCTACACCTTC.

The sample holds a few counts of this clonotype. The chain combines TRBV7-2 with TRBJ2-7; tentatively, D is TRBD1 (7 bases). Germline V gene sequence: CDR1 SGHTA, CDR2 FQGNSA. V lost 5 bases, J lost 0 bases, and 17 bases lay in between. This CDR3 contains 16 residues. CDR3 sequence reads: CASSQGGPSNSYEQYF. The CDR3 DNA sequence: TGTGCCAGCAGCCAGGGGGGTCCTTCCAACTCCTACGAGCAGTACTTC.

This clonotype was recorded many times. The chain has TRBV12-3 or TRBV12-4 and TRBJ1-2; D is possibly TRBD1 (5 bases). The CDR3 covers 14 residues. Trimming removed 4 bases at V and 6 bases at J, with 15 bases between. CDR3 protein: CASSSPGRLDGYTF. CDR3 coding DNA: TGTGCCAGCAGTTCGCCGGGACGGCTAGATGGCTACACCTTC.

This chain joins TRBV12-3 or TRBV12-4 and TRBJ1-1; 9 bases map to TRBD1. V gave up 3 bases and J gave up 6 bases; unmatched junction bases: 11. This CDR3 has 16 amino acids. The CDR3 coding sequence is TGTGCCAGCAGTTTCCGAGGACAGGGGCAAAGCCCTGAAGCTTTCTTT. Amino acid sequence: CASSFRGQGQSPEAFF.

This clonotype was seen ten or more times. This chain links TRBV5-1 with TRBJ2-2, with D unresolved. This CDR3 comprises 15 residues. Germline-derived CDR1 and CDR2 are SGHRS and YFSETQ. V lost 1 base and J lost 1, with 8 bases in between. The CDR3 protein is CASSLSNQNTGELFF. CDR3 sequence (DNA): TGCGCCAGCAGCTTGAGCAACCAGAACACCGGGGAGCTGTTTTTT.

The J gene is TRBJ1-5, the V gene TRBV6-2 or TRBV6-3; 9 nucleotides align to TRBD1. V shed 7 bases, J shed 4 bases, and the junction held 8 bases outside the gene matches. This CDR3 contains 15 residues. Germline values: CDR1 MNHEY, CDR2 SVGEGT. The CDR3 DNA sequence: TGTGCCAGCAACCCTCGGGGACAGGGAAATCAGCCCCAGCATTTT. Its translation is CASNPRGQGNQPQHF.

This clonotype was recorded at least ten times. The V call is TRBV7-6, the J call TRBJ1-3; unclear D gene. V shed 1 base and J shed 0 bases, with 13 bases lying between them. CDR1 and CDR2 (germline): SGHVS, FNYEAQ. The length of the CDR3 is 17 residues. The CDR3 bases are TGTGCCAGCAGCTTAGGGACGGGCCGGAACTCTGGAAACACCATATATTTT. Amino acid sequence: CASSLGTGRNSGNTIYF. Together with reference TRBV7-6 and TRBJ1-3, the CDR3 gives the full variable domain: GAGVSQSPRYKVTKRGQDVALRCDPISGHVSLYWYRQALGQGPEFLTYFNYEAQQDKSGLPNDRFSAERPEGSISTLTIQRTEQRDSAMYRCASSLGTGRNSGNTIYFGEGSWLTVV.

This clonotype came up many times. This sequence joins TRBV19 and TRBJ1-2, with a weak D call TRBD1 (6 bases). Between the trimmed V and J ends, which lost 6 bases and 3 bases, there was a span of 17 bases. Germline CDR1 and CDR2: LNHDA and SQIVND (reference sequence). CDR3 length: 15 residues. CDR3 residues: CASRRLSEGDYGYTF. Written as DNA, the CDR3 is TGTGCCAGTAGACGGCTTTCGGAGGGGGACTATGGCTACACCTTC.

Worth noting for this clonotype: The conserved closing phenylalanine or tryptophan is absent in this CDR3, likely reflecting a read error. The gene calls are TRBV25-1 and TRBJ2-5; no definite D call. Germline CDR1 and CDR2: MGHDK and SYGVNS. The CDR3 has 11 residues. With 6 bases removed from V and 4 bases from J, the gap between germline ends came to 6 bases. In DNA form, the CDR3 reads TGTGCCAGCAGCCAAGCAGAGACCCAGTACCTC. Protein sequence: CASSQAETQYL.

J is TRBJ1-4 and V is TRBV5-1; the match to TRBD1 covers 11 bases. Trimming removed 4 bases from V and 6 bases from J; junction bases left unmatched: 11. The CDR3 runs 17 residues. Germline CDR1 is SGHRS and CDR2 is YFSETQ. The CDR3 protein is CASSEDRGLFPYEKLFF. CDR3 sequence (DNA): TGCGCCAGCAGCGAGGACAGGGGGCTCTTCCCTTATGAAAAACTGTTTTTT.

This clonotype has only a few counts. The CDR3 DNA follows: TGTGCCATCAGTAGGCCAGGGGGCTTGAATGAGCAGTTCTTC. Protein sequence: CAISRPGGLNEQFF. The chain joins TRBV10-3 to TRBJ2-1, with 8 bases that match TRBD1. Trimming at V came to 5 bases and at J to 7 bases, leaving 7 bases not matched to a gene. CDR1 and CDR2 (germline): ENHRY, SYGVKD. The CDR3 has 14 amino acids.

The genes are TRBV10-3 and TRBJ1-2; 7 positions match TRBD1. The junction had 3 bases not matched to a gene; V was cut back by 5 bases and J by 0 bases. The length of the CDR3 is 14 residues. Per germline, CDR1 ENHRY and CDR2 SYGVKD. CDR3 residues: CAISLQGSNYGYTF. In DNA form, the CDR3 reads TGTGCCATCAGTCTACAGGGGTCTAACTATGGCTACACCTTC.

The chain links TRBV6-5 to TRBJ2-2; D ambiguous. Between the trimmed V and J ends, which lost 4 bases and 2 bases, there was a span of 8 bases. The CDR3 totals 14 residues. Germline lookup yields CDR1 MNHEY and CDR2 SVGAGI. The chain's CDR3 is CASSSSSNTGELFF. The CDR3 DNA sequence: TGTGCCAGCAGTTCAAGCAGCAACACCGGGGAGCTGTTTTTT.

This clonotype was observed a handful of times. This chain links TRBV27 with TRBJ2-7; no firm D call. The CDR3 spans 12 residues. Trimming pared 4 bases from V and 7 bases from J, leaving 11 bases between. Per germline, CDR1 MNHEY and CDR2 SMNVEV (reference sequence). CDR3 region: CASSSAFGEQYF. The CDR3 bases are TGTGCCAGCAGTTCAGCCTTTGGGGAGCAGTACTTC.

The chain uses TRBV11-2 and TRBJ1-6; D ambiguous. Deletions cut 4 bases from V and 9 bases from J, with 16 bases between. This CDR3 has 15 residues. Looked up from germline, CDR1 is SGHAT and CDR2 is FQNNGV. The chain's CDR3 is CASSSPRTGSSPLHF. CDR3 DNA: TGTGCCAGCAGCTCCCCCAGGACTGGCAGTTCACCCCTCCACTTT. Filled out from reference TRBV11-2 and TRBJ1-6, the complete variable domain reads EAGVAQSPRYKIIEKRQSVAFWCNPISGHATLYWYQQILGQGPKLLIQFQNNGVVDDSQLPKDRFSAERLKGVDSTLKIQPAKLEDSAVYLCASSSPRTGSSPLHFGNGTRLTVT.

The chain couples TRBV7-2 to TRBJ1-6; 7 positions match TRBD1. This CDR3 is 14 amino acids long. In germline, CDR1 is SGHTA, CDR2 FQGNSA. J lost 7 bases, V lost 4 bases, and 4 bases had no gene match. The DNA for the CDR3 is TGTGCCAGCAGCTACCGGGGACAGAATTCACCCCTCCACTTT. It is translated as CASSYRGQNSPLHF. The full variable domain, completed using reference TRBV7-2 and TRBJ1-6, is GAGVSQSPSNKVTEKGKDVELRCDPISGHTALYWYRQSLGQGLEFLIYFQGNSAPDKSGLPSDRFSAERTGGSVSTLTIQRTQQEDSAVYLCASSYRGQNSPLHFGNGTRLTVT.

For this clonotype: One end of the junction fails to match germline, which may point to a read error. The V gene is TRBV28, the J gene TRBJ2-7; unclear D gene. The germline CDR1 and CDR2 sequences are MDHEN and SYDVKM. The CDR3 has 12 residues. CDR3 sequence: CASSSARYKQYF. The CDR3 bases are TGTGCCAGCAGTTCGGCCCGCTACAAGCAGTACTTC.

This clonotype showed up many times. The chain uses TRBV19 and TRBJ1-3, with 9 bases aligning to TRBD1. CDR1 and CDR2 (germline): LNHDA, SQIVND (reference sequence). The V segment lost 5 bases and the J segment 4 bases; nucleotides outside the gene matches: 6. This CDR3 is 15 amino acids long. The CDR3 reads CASSLRQGEGNTIYF. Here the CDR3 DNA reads TGTGCCAGTAGTTTGCGACAGGGGGAAGGAAACACCATATATTTT.

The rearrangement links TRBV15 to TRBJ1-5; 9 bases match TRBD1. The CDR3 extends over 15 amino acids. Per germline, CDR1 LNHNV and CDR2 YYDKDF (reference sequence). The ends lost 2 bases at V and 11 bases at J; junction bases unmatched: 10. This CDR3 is CATSRTRQGGGTQHF. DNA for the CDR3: TGTGCCACCAGCAGAACCCGACAGGGGGGAGGGACCCAGCATTTT.

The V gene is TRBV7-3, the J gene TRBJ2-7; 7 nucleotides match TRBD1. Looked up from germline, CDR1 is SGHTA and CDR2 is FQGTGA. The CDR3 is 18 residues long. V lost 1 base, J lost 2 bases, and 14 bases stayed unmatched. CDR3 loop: CASSLNQGDQIYPYEQYF. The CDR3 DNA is TGTGCCAGCAGCTTAAACCAGGGGGACCAGATATACCCCTACGAGCAGTACTTC.

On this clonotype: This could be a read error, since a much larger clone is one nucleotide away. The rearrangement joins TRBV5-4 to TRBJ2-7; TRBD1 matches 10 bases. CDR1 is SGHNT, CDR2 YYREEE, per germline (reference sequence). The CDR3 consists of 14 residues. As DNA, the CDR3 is TGTGTCAGCAGCCTGAGACAGGGGGCGGGGGAGCAGTACTTC. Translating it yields CVSSLRQGAGEQYF.

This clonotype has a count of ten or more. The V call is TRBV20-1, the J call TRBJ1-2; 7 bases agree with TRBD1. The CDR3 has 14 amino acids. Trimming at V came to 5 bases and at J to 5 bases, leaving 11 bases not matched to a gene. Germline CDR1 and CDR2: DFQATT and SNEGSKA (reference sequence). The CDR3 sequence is CSARRPGTAYGYTF. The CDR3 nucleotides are TGCAGTGCTCGACGTCCTGGGACAGCATATGGCTACACCTTC.

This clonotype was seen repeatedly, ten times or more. CDR3 loop: CASSFDRRLEAFF. The CDR3 nucleotides are TGTGCCAGCAGTTTCGACAGGAGACTTGAAGCTTTCTTT. The chain links TRBV2 to TRBJ1-1; possibly TRBD1 for D (6 bases). CDR3 size: 13 residues. V dropped 5 bases and J dropped 7 bases, with 14 bases sitting between them. In germline, CDR1 is SNHLY, CDR2 FYNNEI.

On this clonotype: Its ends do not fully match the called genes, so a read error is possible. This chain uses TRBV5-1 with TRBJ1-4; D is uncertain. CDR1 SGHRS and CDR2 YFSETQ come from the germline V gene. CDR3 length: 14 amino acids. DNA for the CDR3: TGCGCCAGCGCGCCCCGAGCCTCTAATGAAACACTGTTTTTT. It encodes CASAPRASNETLFF.

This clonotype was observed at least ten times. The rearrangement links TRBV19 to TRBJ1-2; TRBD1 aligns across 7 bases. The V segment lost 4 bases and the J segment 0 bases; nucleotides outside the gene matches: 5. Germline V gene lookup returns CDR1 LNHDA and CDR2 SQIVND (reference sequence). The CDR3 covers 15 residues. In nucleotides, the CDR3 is TGTGCCAGTAGTAGGGGGACAGAAACTAACTATGGCTACACCTTC. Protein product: CASSRGTETNYGYTF.